This passage covers 16 T cell receptor beta chains from one sample sequenced in a study of T cells in localized non-small cell lung cancer (dated by TCRdb to 2018 to 2021). The library was prepared using the immunoSEQ multiplex PCR assay. TCRdb holds this immuneACCESS table with in-frame rearrangements only. Some clones are missing; in checked studies, unresolved V genes explain under half, and the rest has no known cause. In all, the sample holds about 54,000 clones, and approximately 82% of those were seen once. Nearly 20% of the sample is held by the ten biggest clonotypes. The sample here was peripheral blood, taken before any cancer treatment. All receptors come from an older female donor with stage II squamous cell lung carcinoma.

This chain joins TRBV18 and TRBJ2-7, with D tentatively TRBD1 or TRBD2 (5 bases each). The germline V gene has CDR1 KGHSH and CDR2 LQKENI. Trimming pared 6 bases from V and 5 bases from J, leaving 17 bases between. This CDR3 has 14 amino acids. CDR3 nucleotide sequence: TGTGCCAGCTCCCCGTTAAAGGGGAGCAACGAGCAGTACTTC. It encodes CASSPLKGSNEQYF. Supplemented by reference TRBV18 and TRBJ2-7, the full variable domain reads NAGVMQNPRHLVRRRGQEARLRCSPMKGHSHVYWYRQLPEEGLKFMVYLQKENIIDESGMPKERFSAEFPKEGPSILRIQQVVRGDSAAYFCASSPLKGSNEQYFGPGTRLTVT.

This rearrangement joins TRBV5-1 to TRBJ2-1; perhaps D is TRBD1 or TRBD2 (5 bases each). Germline lookup yields CDR1 SGHRS and CDR2 YFSETQ. This CDR3 comprises 16 residues. V gave up 0 bases and J gave up 0 bases, with 10 bases separating them. The chain's CDR3 is CASSLGGTASYNEQFF. The CDR3, as DNA: TGCGCCAGCAGCTTGGGTGGGACGGCCTCCTACAATGAGCAGTTCTTC.

In its sample, this clone was seen a few times. The chain uses TRBV19 and TRBJ1-5; D call uncertain. Per germline, CDR1 LNHDA and CDR2 SQIVND (reference sequence). Trimming left V 3 bases short and J 0 bases short, with 9 bases between. The CDR3 extends over 15 amino acids. CDR3 amino acids: CASSINVNSNQPQHF. The DNA of the CDR3 is TGTGCCAGTAGTATTAACGTGAATAGCAATCAGCCCCAGCATTTT.

The V and J genes are TRBV6-1 and TRBJ1-5; 7 bases match TRBD1. The CDR3 has 13 residues. Germline V lookup: CDR1 MNHNS, CDR2 SASEGT. Trimming took 6 bases from V and 8 from J; bases not matched to a gene: 7. CDR3 protein: CASSGDSGEPQHF. The CDR3 nucleotides read TGTGCCAGCAGCGGGGACAGCGGAGAGCCCCAGCATTTT.

By sample share, this clone is medium-sized. The gene calls are TRBV5-4 and TRBJ1-1, with 7 bases matching TRBD1. CDR3 length: 15 amino acids. With V trimmed by 4 bases and J by 7 bases, 13 bases remained unmatched. Germline CDR1 reads SGHNT; CDR2 reads YYREEE (reference sequence). CDR3 nucleotide sequence: TGTGCCAGCAGCACTAACAGGGGACTTAACGGTGAAGCTTTCTTT. It is translated as CASSTNRGLNGEAFF.

The chain carries TRBV2 and TRBJ2-1, with 16 bases aligning to TRBD2. The CDR3 has 16 residues. Germline lookup yields CDR1 SNHLY and CDR2 FYNNEI. The trim removed 6 bases at V and 7 bases at J, leaving 6 bases unmatched. The chain's CDR3 is CASRPGLAGGKNEQFF. Written as DNA, the CDR3 is TGTGCCAGCAGGCCGGGACTAGCGGGGGGGAAGAATGAGCAGTTCTTC.

J is TRBJ1-1 and V is TRBV6-6; no definite D call. V was clipped by 2 bases and J by 0 bases, with 7 bases between them. Germline loops: CDR1 MNHNY, CDR2 SVGAGI (reference sequence). The CDR3 length is 14 residues. The CDR3 coding sequence is TGTGCCAGCAGTTACAGCGGCATGAACACTGAAGCTTTCTTT. This sequence encodes CASSYSGMNTEAFF.

The chain combines TRBV7-6 with TRBJ2-3; D remains ambiguous. V was cut by 3 bases and J by 4 bases, with 5 bases left in between. The germline V gene has CDR1 SGHVS and CDR2 FNYEAQ. The CDR3 consists of 12 residues. This CDR3 reads CASSFGADTQYF. The CDR3 bases are TGTGCCAGCAGCTTTGGGGCAGATACGCAGTATTTT.

The chain has TRBV10-3 and TRBJ1-1, with a tentative D call TRBD1 (6 bases). The germline V gene has CDR1 ENHRY and CDR2 SYGVKD. Trimming took 0 bases from V and 4 from J, leaving 18 bases between them. CDR3 size: 17 residues. The CDR3 DNA reads TGTGCCATCAGTGAGTCACCTTCATATGGGGGCAGCACTGAAGCTTTCTTT. Its protein is CAISESPSYGGSTEAFF.

This chain joins TRBV6-1 and TRBJ1-1; maybe TRBD1 (6 bases). The CDR3 spans 13 residues. Per germline, CDR1 MNHNS and CDR2 SASEGT. Trimming removed 11 bases at V and 3 bases at J, with 16 bases between. The CDR3 spells CAARPTGHTEAFF. CDR3 bases: TGTGCCGCCCGGCCGACAGGCCACACTGAAGCTTTCTTT.

This rearrangement joins TRBV5-1 to TRBJ2-1; D not resolved. Germline CDR1 SGHRS, CDR2 YFSETQ. The CDR3 contains 15 residues. V dropped 5 bases and J dropped 3 bases, with 15 bases sitting between them. The CDR3 loop reads CASRNFKTRYNEQFF. In nucleotides, the CDR3 is TGCGCCAGCAGGAACTTCAAAACGCGCTACAATGAGCAGTTCTTC.

The chain employs TRBV6-1 and TRBJ1-5; the match to TRBD1 covers 8 bases. The CDR3 is made up of 16 amino acids. CDR1 is MNHNS and CDR2 is SASEGT in the germline V gene. The V and J ends lost 0 bases and 7 bases, in that order; junction bases with no gene match: 8. DNA of the CDR3: TGTGCCAGCAGTGAAGCGCCTCCAGGGGGCCACCAGCCCCAGCATTTT. Translation: CASSEAPPGGHQPQHF.

This rearrangement joins TRBV18 to TRBJ1-1; no definite D call. CDR3 length equals 14 residues. V lost 3 bases and J 11 bases, leaving 19 bases between the germline ends. CDR1 is KGHSH and CDR2 is LQKENI in the germline V gene. The CDR3 DNA reads TGTGCCAGCTCACCCAAAGCTGCGAGGGTCGAGGCTTTCTTT. This gives the protein CASSPKAARVEAFF.

This clone appeared a few times. The genes are TRBV4-1 and TRBJ2-5; the D gene is possibly TRBD2 (8 bases). The CDR3 spans 16 residues. The V end was cut by 8 bases, the J end by 2 bases, with 21 bases between. In germline, CDR1 is MGHRA, CDR2 YSYEKL. The CDR3 is CASSSPGGTDQETQYF. CDR3 nucleotide sequence: TGCGCCAGCTCCTCCCCGGGGGGGACAGATCAAGAGACCCAGTACTTC.

CDR3 sequence (DNA): TGTGCCAGCAGCCAAACCAGGGGAGGAAATTCACCCCTCCACTTT. Protein sequence: CASSQTRGGNSPLHF. V gene TRBV4-2 combines with J gene TRBJ1-6, with TRBD1 as a possible D gene (6 bases). The CDR3 extends over 15 amino acids. V was trimmed by 2 bases and J by 7 bases, leaving 12 bases between them. Germline V gives CDR1 LGHNA, CDR2 YNFKEQ.

The V call is TRBV4-2, the J call TRBJ1-1; D remains ambiguous. V was trimmed by 0 bases and J by 4 bases, leaving 9 bases between them. From germline, CDR1 is LGHNA and CDR2 YNFKEQ. CDR3 length: 14 residues. Here the CDR3 reads CASSQEVGVTEAFF. CDR3 bases: TGTGCCAGCAGCCAAGAGGTCGGAGTCACTGAAGCTTTCTTT.